Sequencing of this T cell receptor beta chain was carried out in a study of immune evolution from preneoplasia to lung adenocarcinoma. Study background: HLA loss of heterozygosity: under 7.5% AIS, around 16% MIA, around 35% ADC, none AAH.

Patients had resection in Japan or China between about 2013 and 2018. Libraries were prepared by immunoSEQ multiplex PCR; TCRdb keeps only in-frame clonotypes and omits some of them. The table has around 16,000 clones, roughly 90% seen once; the top ten hold just over 2.5%. Germline assignment: CDR1 WSHSY and CDR2 SAAADI. There are 14 residues in the CDR3. V was trimmed by 4 bases and J by 0 bases, leaving 9 bases between them. The sequencing sample was made of FFPE invasive lung adenocarcinoma tissue. This sequence was found in a person aged 65 to 85 with invasive lung adenocarcinoma. The gene calls are TRBV10-2 and TRBJ1-1; tentatively, D is TRBD1 (5 bases). The CDR3: CASSADIVNTEAFF. The CDR3 DNA sequence: TGCGCCAGCAGTGCGGACATAGTGAACACTGAAGCTTTCTTT.